This passage covers 24 T cell receptor beta chains from one sample sequenced in a study of T cells in Graves' hyperthyroidism and ophthalmopathy. Amplified regions were TCR beta CDR3 sequences from RNA transcripts. Primed by the HTBI set, a first-round RT-PCR was run on the TCR CDR3. TCRdb redid the calling of the multiplex PCR reads with MiXCR, one entry per CDR3 protein. Of 350,000 or so distinct CDR3 sequences in the sample, roughly 17% were seen once. Specimen: blood. All receptors derive from a woman under 40 with Graves' hyperthyroidism that later progressed to Graves' ophthalmopathy.

The gene calls are TRBV27 and TRBJ2-3, with TRBD1 as a possible D gene (6 bases). This CDR3 spans 16 amino acids. V gave up 3 bases and J gave up 0 bases, with 13 bases separating them. CDR1 is MNHEY and CDR2 is SMNVEV in the germline V gene (reference sequence). CDR3: CASSFLGGSSTDTQYF. DNA for the CDR3: TGTGCCAGCAGTTTCCTTGGGGGCTCTAGCACAGATACGCAGTATTTT.

This clonotype was counted only a few times. The junction departs from the called germline gene at one end, perhaps through a read error. The chain couples TRBV7-9 to TRBJ2-1, with 8 bases identical to TRBD1. The CDR3 covers 15 residues. The germline gives CDR1 SEHNR, CDR2 FQNEAQ (reference sequence). This CDR3 reads CVSSPDRGLNNEQFF. The DNA for the CDR3 is TGTGTCAGCAGCCCAGACAGGGGTCTGAACAATGAGCAGTTCTTC.

The rearrangement uses TRBV7-3 and TRBJ2-1, with no clear D. CDR1 is SGHTA and CDR2 is FQGTGA in the germline V gene. The ends were cut back, 2 bases at V and 10 bases at J, with 15 bases in the middle. There are 14 residues in the CDR3. The CDR3 nucleotides read TGTGCCAGCAGCTTAGGGAATGGGTTCGACGAGCAGTTCTTC. It translates to CASSLGNGFDEQFF.

The V and J genes are TRBV12-3 or TRBV12-4 and TRBJ2-6; D might be TRBD2 (6 bases). V lost 8 bases and J 2 bases, leaving 22 bases between the germline ends. This CDR3 contains 18 residues. CDR3 sequence (DNA): TGTGCCAGCGTTGCGACTTTAGGGGCGGGGACTGGGGCCAACGTCCTGACTTTC. Its translation is CASVATLGAGTGANVLTF.

Many counts were recorded for this clonotype. The chain has TRBV12-3 or TRBV12-4 and TRBJ2-1; 7 positions match TRBD2. V trimming: 3 bases; J trimming: 5 bases; junction bases outside the gene matches: 4. The length of the CDR3 is 14 residues. In DNA, the CDR3 is TGTGCCAGCAGTTTTGCGGGAGCGCACAATGAGCAGTTCTTC. Its translation: CASSFAGAHNEQFF.

As concerns this clonotype: This clone may be a read error of a much larger clone one base away. CDR3 DNA: TGTGCCAGCAGTATGGATATGGAGACCCAGTACTTC. This codes for CASSMDMETQYF. V is TRBV6-1 and J is TRBJ2-5, with no clear D. The CDR3 has 12 residues. Deletions cut 5 bases from V and 5 bases from J, with 9 bases between. Germline lookup yields CDR1 MNHNS and CDR2 SASEGT.

This clonotype was picked up many times. V gene TRBV7-9 combines with J gene TRBJ2-7; 15 bases align to TRBD2. The J segment lost 7 bases and the V segment lost 4 bases, leaving 11 bases of the junction unmatched. The V gene's germline CDR1 is SEHNR and CDR2 FQNEAQ (reference sequence). The CDR3 loop spans 17 amino acids. The CDR3 bases are TGTGCCAGCAGCTACCGGACTAGCGGGAGGGGATTATTAGAGCAGTACTTC. Amino acids: CASSYRTSGRGLLEQYF.

The chain has TRBV29-1 and TRBJ1-2; 8 bases align to TRBD1. V gave up 1 base and J gave up 8 bases; unmatched junction bases: 9. This CDR3 has 14 residues. Looked up from germline, CDR1 is SQVTM and CDR2 is ANQGSEA. CDR3 region: CSVEVGAGGWGYTF. The CDR3 coding sequence is TGCAGCGTTGAAGTAGGGGCAGGGGGCTGGGGCTACACCTTC. Full variable domain (outside the CDR3, taken from reference TRBV29-1 and TRBJ1-2): SAVISQKPSRDICQRGTSLTIQCQVDSQVTMMFWYRQQPGQSLTLIATANQGSEATYESGFVIDKFPISRPNLTFSTLTVSNMSPEDSSIYLCSVEVGAGGWGYTFGSGTRLTVV.

This clonotype came up a few times. This chain uses TRBV4-1 with TRBJ1-2; no firm D call. The CDR3 is 15 amino acids. With 4 bases removed from V and 2 bases from J, the gap between germline ends came to 14 bases. The V gene's germline CDR1 is MGHRA and CDR2 YSYEKL. The CDR3 bases are TGCGCCAGCAGCCCTATTTCGACCGAAAACTATGGCTACACCTTC. Translated, it gives CASSPISTENYGYTF.

The genes are TRBV4-1 and TRBJ2-7, with TRBD2 matching over 10 bases. The germline V gene encodes CDR1 MGHRA and CDR2 YSYEKL. V lost 1 base to trimming and J lost 1 base; unmatched junction nucleotides: 4. This CDR3 spans 16 amino acids. CDR3: CASSQVGLAASYEQYF. CDR3 in DNA: TGCGCCAGCAGCCAAGTTGGACTAGCGGCTTCCTACGAGCAGTACTTC.

The J gene is TRBJ1-2, the V gene TRBV7-6; a weak D match, TRBD1 (5 bases). This CDR3 comprises 15 residues. V was clipped by 5 bases and J by 6 bases, with 19 bases between them. Germline CDR1 and CDR2: SGHVS and FNYEAQ. The CDR3 DNA sequence: TGTGCCAGCAGCCACTCCCGGGACGGAATGCATGGCTACACCTTC. This encodes CASSHSRDGMHGYTF.

Only a few counts were recorded for this clonotype. The J gene is TRBJ2-3, the V gene TRBV6-2 or TRBV6-3; TRBD1 might be the D (6 bases). From germline, CDR1 is MNHEY and CDR2 SVGEGT. This CDR3 comprises 18 residues. V gave up 2 bases and J gave up 3 bases, with 21 bases separating them. CDR3 amino acids: CASSYPTDRLVRTDTQYF. The DNA of the CDR3 is TGTGCCAGCAGTTACCCCACCGACAGGTTGGTTCGGACAGATACGCAGTATTTT.

This clonotype was counted ten times or more. V and J are TRBV28 and TRBJ2-4, with 7 positions matching TRBD1. The V and J ends lost 10 bases and 0 bases, in that order; junction bases with no gene match: 9. Germline CDR1 reads MDHEN; CDR2 reads SYDVKM. CDR3 length: 15 residues. In nucleotides, the CDR3 is TGTGCCATCCGACCTACAGGGGTAGCCAAAAACATTCAGTACTTC. It codes for CAIRPTGVAKNIQYF.

This clonotype was seen many times. V usage is TRBV5-1 and J usage is TRBJ1-2, with TRBD1 identical over 9 bases. The germline CDR1 and CDR2 sequences are SGHRS and YFSETQ. The CDR3 is 15 residues long. Trimming cost V 4 bases and J 7 bases; bases outside gene matches: 11. The CDR3 DNA sequence: TGCGCCAGCAGCCCGAGAGAACAGGGGGCAGCTGGCTACACCTTC. Amino acids: CASSPREQGAAGYTF.

This clonotype appeared many times. The chain joins TRBV19 to TRBJ2-6, with D possibly matching TRBD1 (5 bases). The CDR3 runs 15 residues. Trimming left V 8 bases short and J 2 bases short, with 13 bases between. CDR1 LNHDA and CDR2 SQIVND come from the germline V gene (reference sequence). CDR3 nucleotide sequence: TGTGCCAGTGTAGACAGTGGAGCTGGGGCCAACGTCCTGACTTTC. Encoded protein: CASVDSGAGANVLTF.

V and J are TRBV3-1 and TRBJ1-2, with D possibly matching TRBD1 (6 bases). This CDR3 contains 17 residues. V was clipped by 0 bases and J by 6 bases, with 20 bases between them. Germline loops: CDR1 LGHDT, CDR2 YNNKEL (reference sequence). The CDR3 loop reads CASSQEVRGVRDHGYTF. The DNA of the CDR3 is TGTGCCAGCAGCCAAGAAGTAAGGGGGGTTAGGGACCATGGCTACACCTTC.

The V call is TRBV11-1, the J call TRBJ2-7, with 11 bases aligning to TRBD2. V dropped 5 bases and J dropped 5; count of bases not matched to a gene: 11. The CDR3 extends over 16 amino acids. CDR1 is SGHAT and CDR2 is FQDESV in the germline V gene (reference sequence). The CDR3 DNA is TGTGCCAGCAGCGTAACTAGCGGGGGTGCTCTGGACGAGCAGTACTTC. This translates into CASSVTSGGALDEQYF.

This clonotype was seen at least ten times. V gene TRBV7-2 combines with J gene TRBJ2-3; 7 positions agree with TRBD1. Germline-derived CDR1 and CDR2 are SGHTA and FQGNSA. With 5 bases clipped from V and 0 bases from J, the junction kept 5 bases outside the gene matches. This CDR3 is 15 amino acids long. The CDR3 nucleotides read TGTGCCAGCAGCCCTAGGGGGCGCAGCACAGATACGCAGTATTTT. Translating it yields CASSPRGRSTDTQYF.

The J gene is TRBJ2-2, the V gene TRBV11-3; tentative D call: TRBD1 (6 bases). V was trimmed by 5 bases and J by 0 bases, leaving 13 bases between them. The germline gives CDR1 SGHNT, CDR2 YENEEA. The CDR3 loop spans 16 amino acids. CDR3 residues: CASSPSTGTNTGELFF. The CDR3 coding sequence is TGTGCCAGCAGCCCATCCACAGGGACGAACACCGGGGAGCTGTTTTTT.

The table lists this clonotype with many counts. The rearrangement links TRBV28 to TRBJ2-1; D is unclear. Germline V CDR1 and CDR2: MDHEN, SYDVKM. This CDR3 has 12 residues. Trimming cost V 5 bases and J 8 bases, with 10 bases left between them. This CDR3 is CASSPQWDEQFF. Written as DNA, the CDR3 is TGTGCCAGCAGTCCTCAATGGGATGAGCAGTTCTTC.

The chain is built from TRBV19 and TRBJ1-1, with TRBD1 matching 7 bases. Germline lookup yields CDR1 LNHDA and CDR2 SQIVND (reference sequence). The ends lost 5 bases at V and 8 bases at J; junction bases unmatched: 11. The CDR3 is 14 residues long. Here the CDR3 reads CASSLMTGPTEAFF. DNA of the CDR3: TGTGCCAGTAGTTTGATGACAGGGCCCACCGAAGCTTTCTTT.

This clonotype was seen repeatedly, ten times or more. CDR3 DNA sequence: TGTGCCAGCAGGATAGCCCTTACCTCCTACGAGCAGTACTTC. Encoded protein: CASRIALTSYEQYF. The chain joins TRBV28 to TRBJ2-7; D is unclear. Between the trimmed V and J ends, which lost 6 bases and 0 bases, there was a span of 12 bases. From germline, CDR1 is MDHEN and CDR2 SYDVKM. CDR3 length: 14 amino acids.

This clonotype was detected many times. DNA of the CDR3: TGCAGTGCCTCAGCGGACAGGGGGCTAGATCAGCCCCAGCATTTT. Amino acids: CSASADRGLDQPQHF. This chain joins TRBV20-1 and TRBJ1-5; 11 nucleotides align to TRBD1. Trimming took 6 bases from V and 5 from J; bases not matched to a gene: 9. Germline CDR1 reads DFQATT; CDR2 reads SNEGSKA (reference sequence). CDR3 length: 15 amino acids.

V gene TRBV28 combines with J gene TRBJ1-2, with 11 positions matching TRBD1. Germline CDR1 reads MDHEN; CDR2 reads SYDVKM. V shed 3 bases and J 0 bases; nucleotides not matched to a gene: 9. The CDR3 is 18 amino acids. The CDR3 bases are TGTGCCAGCAGTTTTCTCGGGGGACAGGGGGTTGCTAACTATGGCTACACCTTC. Protein sequence: CASSFLGGQGVANYGYTF.